A single sample is the source of the 25 T cell receptor beta chains below, sequenced in a study of blood T cell repertoires in COVID-19. Sequenced by immunoSEQ multiplex PCR; TCRdb stores in-frame clones only, minus some. The repertoire consists of about 140,000 clones, with more than 60% occurring once and the leading ten covering approximately 17%. Input material: peripheral blood. The receptor set was obtained from a man aged 50 or older with acute or convalescent COVID-19.

The chain has TRBV5-4 and TRBJ1-1, with 7 nucleotides matching TRBD1. Trimming at V came to 0 bases and at J to 0 bases, leaving 2 bases not matched to a gene. This CDR3 is built from 15 residues. Germline V lookup: CDR1 SGHNT, CDR2 YYREEE (reference sequence). CDR3 protein: CASSLGGGLNTEAFF. The DNA of the CDR3 is TGTGCCAGCAGCTTGGGAGGGGGCCTGAACACTGAAGCTTTCTTT.

This chain links TRBV6-5 with TRBJ1-6; 11 bases are shared with TRBD1. Germline V CDR1 and CDR2: MNHEY, SVGAGI. Unmatched junction bases numbered 3, after V lost 2 bases and J lost 9 bases. The CDR3 contains 15 residues. CDR3 region: CASSYDGTGGSPLHF. In nucleotides, the CDR3 is TGTGCCAGCAGTTACGACGGGACAGGGGGTTCACCCCTCCACTTT.

The chain uses TRBV7-2 and TRBJ2-7; D perhaps matches TRBD1 (5 bases). The germline V and J ends were trimmed by 5 bases and 7 bases, with 15 bases remaining between them. The germline V gene has CDR1 SGHTA and CDR2 FQGNSA. This CDR3 has 13 residues. CDR3 sequence reads: CASSPQAGREQYV. CDR3 DNA: TGTGCCAGCAGCCCGCAGGCAGGGCGGGAGCAGTACGTC.

There are many counts of this clone. The same CDR3 arises from other DNA sequences in this sample as well. J is TRBJ1-5 and V is TRBV10-1; no definite D call. V was clipped by 7 bases and J by 3 bases, with 16 bases between them. The CDR3 consists of 15 residues. Germline values: CDR1 WNHNN, CDR2 SYGVQD (reference sequence). Written as DNA, the CDR3 is TGCGCCAGCACCCCTTATCTACGCCCCAATCAGCCCCAGCATTTT. As protein: CASTPYLRPNQPQHF.

V is TRBV5-1 and J is TRBJ2-3; 7 bases match TRBD2. The CDR3 consists of 14 residues. V shed 2 bases and J 4 bases; nucleotides not matched to a gene: 4. Germline lookup yields CDR1 SGHRS and CDR2 YFSETQ. CDR3 loop: CASSLTSASDTQYF. In nucleotides, the CDR3 is TGCGCCAGCAGCTTAACTAGCGCCTCAGATACGCAGTATTTT.

This clone was observed a handful of times. V and J are TRBV28 and TRBJ1-2; 8 bases are shared with TRBD1. The CDR3 runs 12 residues. CDR1 MDHEN and CDR2 SYDVKM come from the germline V gene. The J segment lost 6 bases and the V segment lost 4 bases, leaving 1 base of the junction unmatched. CDR3 amino acids: CASSSTGDGYTF. The CDR3 DNA follows: TGTGCCAGCAGTTCGACAGGGGATGGCTACACCTTC.

The chain employs TRBV19 and TRBJ1-1; TRBD1 aligns across 9 bases. The CDR3 has 15 residues. V shed 8 bases and J 4 bases; nucleotides not matched to a gene: 11. Germline-derived CDR1 and CDR2 are LNHDA and SQIVND (reference sequence). The CDR3 loop is CASRRDRVAGTEAFF. The CDR3 DNA follows: TGTGCCAGTCGCCGGGACAGGGTAGCGGGCACTGAAGCTTTCTTT. Full variable domain (rest looked up from reference TRBV19 and TRBJ1-1): DGGITQSPKYLFRKEGQNVTLSCEQNLNHDAMYWYRQDPGQGLRLIYYSQIVNDFQKGDIAEGYSVSREKKESFPLTVTSAQKNPTAFYLCASRRDRVAGTEAFFGQGTRLTVV.

CDR3 sequence: CASSASGGSGQPQHF. The DNA of the CDR3 is TGTGCCAGCAGCGCCTCCGGGGGGTCCGGTCAGCCCCAGCATTTT. The V gene is TRBV2, the J gene TRBJ1-5; D may be TRBD1 (5 bases). The CDR3 sequence is 15 residues long. Germline assignment: CDR1 SNHLY and CDR2 FYNNEI. V was pared by 6 bases and J by 6 bases, with 18 bases between.

The rearrangement links TRBV19 to TRBJ2-5; 8 nucleotides agree with TRBD1. This CDR3 is 13 amino acids long. CDR1 LNHDA and CDR2 SQIVND come from the germline V gene (reference sequence). V trimming: 6 bases; J trimming: 3 bases; junction bases outside the gene matches: 3. The CDR3 spells CASRLTGEETQYF. Written as DNA, the CDR3 is TGTGCCAGTAGACTGACAGGGGAAGAGACCCAGTACTTC.

The chain combines TRBV11-2 with TRBJ2-2; 14 positions match TRBD2. The V gene's germline CDR1 is SGHAT and CDR2 FQNNGV. CDR3 size: 18 residues. After removal of 1 base from V and 4 bases from J, the junction contained 5 bases not matched to a gene. CDR3 region: CASSLVAGLAGGTGELFF. The CDR3, as DNA: TGTGCCAGCAGCTTAGTAGCCGGACTAGCGGGGGGCACCGGGGAGCTGTTTTTT.

J is TRBJ2-1 and V is TRBV29-1; 7 positions agree with TRBD1. This CDR3 is built from 13 residues. Per germline, CDR1 SQVTM and CDR2 ANQGSEA. This chain's CDR3 is CISSGQSYNEQFF. The CDR3 DNA reads as TGCATCTCGTCGGGACAGTCCTACAATGAGCAGTTCTTC.

V usage is TRBV10-3 and J usage is TRBJ2-3; TRBD1 matches 9 bases. Losses at the gene ends were 6 bases for V and 2 bases for J; bases not matched to a gene: 6. Germline V gene data show CDR1 as ENHRY and CDR2 as SYGVKD. This CDR3 spans 15 amino acids. CDR3 sequence reads: CAIRRDRDHTDTQYF. As DNA, the CDR3 is TGTGCCATCAGGAGGGACAGGGACCACACAGATACGCAGTATTTT.

This clone was seen only once. The chain combines TRBV9 with TRBJ1-6, with TRBD1 as a possible D gene (6 bases). Looked up from germline, CDR1 is SGDLS and CDR2 is YYNGEE. This CDR3 comprises 17 residues. The germline V and J ends were trimmed by 0 bases and 10 bases, with 20 bases remaining between them. Here the CDR3 reads CASSVEAGAGEGSPLHF. In nucleotides, the CDR3 is TGTGCCAGCAGCGTAGAAGCTGGGGCAGGGGAGGGGTCACCCCTCCACTTT.

This clone was recorded many times. The CDR3 DNA is TGTGCCAGTAGTATTCAGGCAGGGGGCTCCTACAATGAGCAGTTCTTC. Translated, it gives CASSIQAGGSYNEQFF. The chain recombines TRBV19 with TRBJ2-1; TRBD1 matches 7 bases. The CDR3 spans 16 residues. CDR1 and CDR2 from the germline V gene are LNHDA and SQIVND (reference sequence). J was trimmed by 0 bases and V by 3 bases; bases with no gene match: 5.

This clone is a singleton in its sample. The chain combines TRBV10-3 with TRBJ1-2; the D gene is possibly TRBD1 (5 bases). Germline V gene sequence: CDR1 ENHRY, CDR2 SYGVKD. The CDR3 extends over 13 amino acids. V shed 2 bases and J shed 8 bases, with 12 bases lying between them. The CDR3 sequence: CAISEISGNGYTF. The CDR3 DNA is TGTGCCATCAGTGAGATCTCAGGGAACGGCTACACCTTC.

This sequence joins TRBV5-1 and TRBJ1-1; 7 bases map to TRBD1. The ends lost 0 bases at V and 1 base at J; junction bases unmatched: 3. The CDR3 extends over 15 amino acids. Looked up from germline, CDR1 is SGHRS and CDR2 is YFSETQ. Written as DNA, the CDR3 is TGCGCCAGCAGCTTGGCCGGGACAGCGAACACTGAAGCTTTCTTT. Translating gives CASSLAGTANTEAFF.

The J gene is TRBJ2-3, the V gene TRBV7-9; 9 bases map to TRBD2. With 2 bases clipped from V and 6 bases from J, the junction kept 9 bases outside the gene matches. This CDR3 is 16 amino acids long. Per germline, CDR1 SEHNR and CDR2 FQNEAQ (reference sequence). The CDR3 nucleotides read TGTGCCAGCAGCTTACCTAGCGGGGTTGTTGTTGATACGCAGTATTTT. It encodes CASSLPSGVVVDTQYF.

As for this clone: This CDR3 is also generated by other DNA sequences in the sample. The rearrangement joins TRBV12-3 or TRBV12-4 to TRBJ1-1; D call uncertain. Trimming took off 2 bases at V and 7 bases at J, with 5 bases between the two ends. This CDR3 region has 11 residues. CDR3 DNA sequence: TGTGCCAGCAGTTTACGGGGTGAAGCTTTCTTT. Amino acid sequence: CASSLRGEAFF.

This clone appeared a single time. In DNA form, the CDR3 reads TGTGCCAGCAGTTCCTCCGGGAGCTATGGCTACACCTTC. Translation: CASSSSGSYGYTF. The genes are TRBV5-4 and TRBJ1-2, with unresolved D. Per the germline V gene, CDR1 is SGHNT and CDR2 is YYREEE (reference sequence). This CDR3 region has 13 residues. Trimming took 5 bases from V and 4 from J, leaving 12 bases between them. Variable domain in full (rest from reference TRBV5-4 and TRBJ1-2): ETGVTQSPTHLIKTRGQQVTLRCSSQSGHNTVSWYQQALGQGPQFIFQYYREEENGRGNFPPRFSGLQFPNYSSELNVNALELDDSALYLCASSSSGSYGYTFGSGTRLTVV.

The V and J genes are TRBV10-3 and TRBJ2-3; no clear D. Between the trimmed V and J ends, which lost 1 base and 4 bases, there was a span of 3 bases. The germline V gene encodes CDR1 ENHRY and CDR2 SYGVKD. The CDR3 spans 12 residues. CDR3 loop: CAISELSDTQYF. In nucleotides, the CDR3 is TGTGCCATCAGTGAGTTATCAGATACGCAGTATTTT.

The chain recombines TRBV11-2 with TRBJ1-5; the D is unclear. The V and J ends lost 1 base and 6 bases respectively, with 7 bases between them. The V gene's germline CDR1 is SGHAT and CDR2 FQNNGV. The CDR3 contains 13 residues. The CDR3 region has the DNA TGTGCCAGCAGCTTAGCAGTCACTCAGCCCCAGCATTTT. This translates into CASSLAVTQPQHF.

In this sample, this clone turned up once. The rearrangement links TRBV10-3 to TRBJ1-2; 8 bases agree with TRBD1. This CDR3 spans 13 amino acids. Germline CDR1 is ENHRY and CDR2 is SYGVKD. V was pared by 10 bases and J by 3 bases, with 7 bases of the junction left unmatched. CDR3 residues: CATTPGQDYGYTF. The DNA of the CDR3 is TGTGCCACAACCCCGGGACAGGACTATGGCTACACCTTC.

The chain couples TRBV3-1 (or the pseudogene TRBV3-2) to TRBJ2-5, with 9 bases fitting TRBD2. The CDR3 is 14 amino acids. Germline CDR1 LGHDT, CDR2 YNNKEL (reference sequence). The V and J ends lost 1 base and 3 bases, in that order; junction bases with no gene match: 0. CDR3 amino acids: CASSQGTSEETQYF. In DNA, the CDR3 is TGTGCCAGCAGCCAAGGGACTAGCGAAGAGACCCAGTACTTC.

The rearrangement joins TRBV3-1 (or the pseudogene TRBV3-2) to TRBJ2-3, with 7 bases identical to TRBD2. The CDR3 sequence is 15 residues long. Germline V gene sequence: CDR1 LGHDT, CDR2 YNNKEL (reference sequence). V shed 3 bases, J shed 4 bases, and the junction held 7 bases outside the gene matches. Here the CDR3 DNA reads TGTGCCAGCAGCCACGGCGGGGGAACGGCAGATACGCAGTATTTT. Protein product: CASSHGGGTADTQYF.

The chain combines TRBV6-5 with TRBJ2-7, with 13 positions matching TRBD2. This CDR3 region has 15 residues. V trimming: 5 bases; J trimming: 6 bases; junction bases outside the gene matches: 7. Germline CDR1 MNHEY, CDR2 SVGAGI. CDR3 protein: CASSPRTSGGSEQYV. The CDR3 DNA follows: TGTGCCAGCAGTCCACGGACTAGCGGGGGAAGCGAGCAGTACGTC.